This TCR beta chain was documented in a study of molecular identifiers for immune sequencing clone quantification. The germline V gene encodes CDR1 SGHAT and CDR2 FQNNGV. The CDR3 has 10 amino acids. V lost 9 bases and J 2 bases, leaving 3 bases between the germline ends. A few counts support this clonotype. TCRdb reanalysed the PCR reads using MiXCR and keeps one entry per CDR3 protein. The table lists a few hundred thousand distinct CDR3 sequences, roughly 24% of them singletons, with about 0.74% in the top ten. This sequence originates from a human donor in good health. Some libraries in this study had Jurkat cell RNA spiked in. The chain links TRBV11-2 to TRBJ2-3; D gene unclear. The sequenced sample was naive CD8+ T cells from blood, with Jurkat cell RNA spiked in. Regarding subset: FACS-sorted CD8+CD4-CCR7+CD45RA+ naive T cells. The CDR3 protein is CASHTDTQYF. CDR3 coding DNA: TGTGCCAGTCACACAGATACGCAGTATTTT.